This T cell receptor (beta chain) derives from a study of identical twins. Study findings and constraints: The abundant beta clonotypes from cord blood had fewer insertions, and memory repertoires had none of this. Alpha sequences that were out-of-frame and twin-shared showed an excess of low generation probability. Not following the same donors, the study drew its conclusions from cross-sectional statistical analysis.

From germline, CDR1 is KGHSY and CDR2 FQNENV. Trimming stripped 2 bases from V and 6 bases from J, with 10 bases between. The CDR3 runs 13 residues. cDNA molecules carried unique molecular identifiers, and template switching added a universal primer site. Using its own MiXCR run on the 5' RACE reads, TCRdb lists one record per CDR3 protein. Among more than 650,000 distinct CDR3 sequences, around 6% were seen once, and the ten largest hold roughly 1.6%. This clonotype occurred many times. Its antigen remains unknown. The source is a man between 18 and 35 years old in good health. The chain joins TRBV16 to TRBJ1-1; TRBD1 might be the D (5 bases). The sequencing input was naive T cells sorted from blood. The CDR3 is CASSQRMGAEAFF. The CDR3 DNA sequence: TGTGCCAGCAGCCAACGGATGGGGGCTGAAGCTTTCTTT.